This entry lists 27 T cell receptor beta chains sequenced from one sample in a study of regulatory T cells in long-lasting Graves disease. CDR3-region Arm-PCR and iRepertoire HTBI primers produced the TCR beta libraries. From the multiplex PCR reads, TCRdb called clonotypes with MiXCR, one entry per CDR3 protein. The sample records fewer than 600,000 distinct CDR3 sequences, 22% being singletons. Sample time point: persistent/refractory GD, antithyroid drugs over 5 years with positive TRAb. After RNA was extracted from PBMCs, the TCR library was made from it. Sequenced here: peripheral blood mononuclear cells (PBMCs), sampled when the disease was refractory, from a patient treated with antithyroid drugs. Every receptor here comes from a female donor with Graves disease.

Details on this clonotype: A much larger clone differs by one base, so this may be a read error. In DNA form, the CDR3 reads TGTGCCAGCAGACACACAGGATCGGCCGGGGGGCTGTTTTTT. It specifies CASRHTGSAGGLFF. This chain uses TRBV28 with TRBJ2-2; TRBD2 might be the D (6 bases). The CDR3 contains 14 residues. Germline-derived CDR1 and CDR2 are MDHEN and SYDVKM.

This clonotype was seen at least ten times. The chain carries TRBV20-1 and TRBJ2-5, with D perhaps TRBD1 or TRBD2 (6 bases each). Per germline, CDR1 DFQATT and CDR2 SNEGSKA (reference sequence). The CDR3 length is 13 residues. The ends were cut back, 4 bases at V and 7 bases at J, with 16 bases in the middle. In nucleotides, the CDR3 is TGCAGTGCTAATGACAGGCCCGGGGGGACCCAGTACTTC. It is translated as CSANDRPGGTQYF.

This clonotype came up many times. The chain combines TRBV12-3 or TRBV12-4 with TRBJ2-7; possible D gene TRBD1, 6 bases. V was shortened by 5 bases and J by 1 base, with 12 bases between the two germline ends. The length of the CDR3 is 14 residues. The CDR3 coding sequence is TGTGCCAGCAGTCTGCGACAGGAATCCTACGAGCAGTACTTC. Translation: CASSLRQESYEQYF.

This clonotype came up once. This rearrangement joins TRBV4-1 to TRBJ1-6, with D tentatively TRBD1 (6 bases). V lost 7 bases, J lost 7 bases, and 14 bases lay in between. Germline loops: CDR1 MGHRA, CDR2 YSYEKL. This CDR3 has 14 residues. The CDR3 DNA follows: TGCGCCAGCACCTCCAAAGGGGGGAATTCACCCCTCCACTTT. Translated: CASTSKGGNSPLHF.

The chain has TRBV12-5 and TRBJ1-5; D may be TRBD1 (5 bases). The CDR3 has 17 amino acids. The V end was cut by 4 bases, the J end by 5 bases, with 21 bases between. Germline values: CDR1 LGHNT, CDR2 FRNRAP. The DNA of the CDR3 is TGTGCTAGTGGTTCTACCGGGAGTGGGGGAGCTTATCAGCCCCAGCATTTT. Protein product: CASGSTGSGGAYQPQHF.

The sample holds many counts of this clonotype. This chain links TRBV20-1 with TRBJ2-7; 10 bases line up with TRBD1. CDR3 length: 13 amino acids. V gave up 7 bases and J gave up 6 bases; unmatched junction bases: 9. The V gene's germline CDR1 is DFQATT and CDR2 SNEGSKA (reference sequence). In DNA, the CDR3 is TGCAGTGTACCGGGACAGGGGAACATCGAGCAGTACTTC. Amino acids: CSVPGQGNIEQYF.

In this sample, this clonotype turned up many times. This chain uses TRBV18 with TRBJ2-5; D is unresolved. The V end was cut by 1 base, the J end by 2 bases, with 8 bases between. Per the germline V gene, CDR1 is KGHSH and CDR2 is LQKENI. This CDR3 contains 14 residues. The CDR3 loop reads CASSPQGRQETQYF. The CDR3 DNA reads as TGTGCCAGCTCACCACAAGGACGGCAAGAGACCCAGTACTTC.

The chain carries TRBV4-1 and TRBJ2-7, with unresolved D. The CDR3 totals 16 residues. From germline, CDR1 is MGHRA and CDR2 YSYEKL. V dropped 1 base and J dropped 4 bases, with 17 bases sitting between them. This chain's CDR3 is CASSQVLTRRRYEQYF. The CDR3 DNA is TGCGCCAGCAGCCAAGTGTTAACCAGACGGCGATACGAGCAGTACTTC.

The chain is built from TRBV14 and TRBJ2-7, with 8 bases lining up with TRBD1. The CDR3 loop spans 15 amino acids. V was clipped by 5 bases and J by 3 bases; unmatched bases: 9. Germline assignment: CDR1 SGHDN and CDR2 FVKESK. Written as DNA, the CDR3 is TGTGCCAGCAGCGATACCGGGACAGGCGACTACGAGCAGTACTTC. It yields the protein CASSDTGTGDYEQYF.

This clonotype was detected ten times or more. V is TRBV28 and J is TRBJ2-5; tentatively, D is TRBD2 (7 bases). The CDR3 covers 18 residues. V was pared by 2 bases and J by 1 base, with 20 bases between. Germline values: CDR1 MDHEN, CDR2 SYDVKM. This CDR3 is CASSLQGGGGLLQETQYF. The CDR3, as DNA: TGTGCCAGCAGTTTACAAGGTGGGGGGGGCCTCCTCCAAGAGACCCAGTACTTC.

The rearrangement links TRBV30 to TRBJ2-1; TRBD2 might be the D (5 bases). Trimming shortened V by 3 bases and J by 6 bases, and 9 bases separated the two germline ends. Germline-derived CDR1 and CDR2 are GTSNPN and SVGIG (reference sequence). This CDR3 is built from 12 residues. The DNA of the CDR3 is TGTGCCTGGAGGGCCCGGGGCAATGAGCAGTTCTTC. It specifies CAWRARGNEQFF.

CDR3: CAWAHGAASSYEQYF. In nucleotides, the CDR3 is TGTGCCTGGGCACACGGAGCGGCCAGCTCCTACGAGCAGTACTTC. The chain combines TRBV30 with TRBJ2-7; a weak D match, TRBD2 (5 bases). Germline-derived CDR1 and CDR2 are GTSNPN and SVGIG (reference sequence). Between the trimmed V and J ends, which lost 5 bases and 0 bases, there was a span of 17 bases. This CDR3 region has 15 residues.

The CDR3 is CASSMGLARYEQYF. The CDR3 DNA reads as TGTGCCAGTAGTATGGGACTAGCGCGGTACGAGCAGTACTTC. V gene TRBV19 combines with J gene TRBJ2-7; TRBD2 agrees at 10 bases. The ends lost 3 bases at V and 4 bases at J; junction bases unmatched: 3. The CDR3 sequence is 14 residues long. CDR1 and CDR2 (germline): LNHDA, SQIVND (reference sequence).

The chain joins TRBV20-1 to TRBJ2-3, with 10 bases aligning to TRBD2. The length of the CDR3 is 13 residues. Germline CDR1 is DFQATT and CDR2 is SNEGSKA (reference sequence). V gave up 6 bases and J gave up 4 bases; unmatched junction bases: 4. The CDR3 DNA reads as TGCAGTGCAAAACTAGCGGGGTCAGATACGCAGTATTTT. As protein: CSAKLAGSDTQYF.

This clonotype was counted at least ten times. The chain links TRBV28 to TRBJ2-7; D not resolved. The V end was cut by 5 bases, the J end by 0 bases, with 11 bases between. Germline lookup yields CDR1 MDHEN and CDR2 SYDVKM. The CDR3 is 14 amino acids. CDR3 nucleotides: TGTGCCAGCAGTCCCTCCCAGATCTCCTACGAGCAGTACTTC. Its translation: CASSPSQISYEQYF.

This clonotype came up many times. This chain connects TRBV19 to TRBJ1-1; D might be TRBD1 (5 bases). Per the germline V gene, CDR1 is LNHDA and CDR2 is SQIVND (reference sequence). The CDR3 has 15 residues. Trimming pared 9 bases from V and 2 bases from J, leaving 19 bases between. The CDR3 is CASSPGGGLNTEAFF. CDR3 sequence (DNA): TGTGCCAGCAGTCCCGGGGGGGGATTAAACACTGAAGCTTTCTTT. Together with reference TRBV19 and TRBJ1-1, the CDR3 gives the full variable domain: DGGITQSPKYLFRKEGQNVTLSCEQNLNHDAMYWYRQDPGQGLRLIYYSQIVNDFQKGDIAEGYSVSREKKESFPLTVTSAQKNPTAFYLCASSPGGGLNTEAFFGQGTRLTVV.

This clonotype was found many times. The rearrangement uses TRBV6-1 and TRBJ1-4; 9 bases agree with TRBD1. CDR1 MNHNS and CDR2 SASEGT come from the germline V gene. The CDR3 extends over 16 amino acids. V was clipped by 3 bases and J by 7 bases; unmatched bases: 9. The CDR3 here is CASSDPTGQGSEKLFF. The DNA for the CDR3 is TGTGCCAGCAGTGACCCCACGGGACAGGGCTCTGAAAAACTGTTTTTT.

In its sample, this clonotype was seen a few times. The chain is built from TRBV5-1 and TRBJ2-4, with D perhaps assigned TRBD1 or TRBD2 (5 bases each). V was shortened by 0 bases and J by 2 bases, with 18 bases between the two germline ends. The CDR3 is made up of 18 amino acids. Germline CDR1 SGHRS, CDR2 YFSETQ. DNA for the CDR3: TGCGCCAGCAGCTTGGATTCCGGGACGGAAGGTTCCAAAAACATTCAGTACTTC. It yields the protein CASSLDSGTEGSKNIQYF.

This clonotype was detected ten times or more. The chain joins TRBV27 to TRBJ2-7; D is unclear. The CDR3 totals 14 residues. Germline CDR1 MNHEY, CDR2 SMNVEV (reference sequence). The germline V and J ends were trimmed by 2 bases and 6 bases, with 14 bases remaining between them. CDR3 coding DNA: TGTGCCAGCAGTTTAATCGGGTATGAAGCCGAGCAGTACTTC. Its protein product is CASSLIGYEAEQYF.

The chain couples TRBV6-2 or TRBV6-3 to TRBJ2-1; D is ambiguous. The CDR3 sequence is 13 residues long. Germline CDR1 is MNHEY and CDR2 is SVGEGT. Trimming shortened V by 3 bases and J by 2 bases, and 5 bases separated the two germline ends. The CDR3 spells CASSYTPYNEQFF. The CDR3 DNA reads TGTGCCAGCAGTTATACCCCCTACAATGAGCAGTTCTTC.

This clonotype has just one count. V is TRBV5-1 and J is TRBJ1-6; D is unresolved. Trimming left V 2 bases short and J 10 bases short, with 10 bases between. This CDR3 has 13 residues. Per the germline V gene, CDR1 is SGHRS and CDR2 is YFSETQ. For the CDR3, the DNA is TGCGCCAGCAGCTTACAAGCGCGGTCACCCCTCCACTTT. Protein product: CASSLQARSPLHF. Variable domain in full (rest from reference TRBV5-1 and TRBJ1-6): KAGVTQTPRYLIKTRGQQVTLSCSPISGHRSVSWYQQTPGQGLQFLFEYFSETQRNKGNFPGRFSGRQFSNSRSEMNVSTLELGDSALYLCASSLQARSPLHFGNGTRLTVT.

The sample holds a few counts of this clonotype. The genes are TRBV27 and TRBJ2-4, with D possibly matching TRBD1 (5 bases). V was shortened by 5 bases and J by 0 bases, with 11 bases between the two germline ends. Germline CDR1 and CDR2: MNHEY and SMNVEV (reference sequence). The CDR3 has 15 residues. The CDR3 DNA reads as TGTGCCAGCAGTCAGACAGCCCTAGCCAAAAACATTCAGTACTTC. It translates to CASSQTALAKNIQYF.

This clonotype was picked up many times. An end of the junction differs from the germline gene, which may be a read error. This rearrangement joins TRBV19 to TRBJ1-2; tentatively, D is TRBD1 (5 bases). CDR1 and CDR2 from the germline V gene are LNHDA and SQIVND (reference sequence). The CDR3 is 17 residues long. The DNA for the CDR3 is TGTGCCAGTAGGATAGCCCAGGGTCCACCTCCTTCGTATGGCTACACCTTC. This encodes CASRIAQGPPPSYGYTF.

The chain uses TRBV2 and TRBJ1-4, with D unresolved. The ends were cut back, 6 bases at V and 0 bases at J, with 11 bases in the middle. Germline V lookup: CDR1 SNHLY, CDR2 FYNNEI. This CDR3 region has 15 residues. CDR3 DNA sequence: TGTGCCAGCAGGACGGACGGAGCAACTAATGAAAAACTGTTTTTT. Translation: CASRTDGATNEKLFF.

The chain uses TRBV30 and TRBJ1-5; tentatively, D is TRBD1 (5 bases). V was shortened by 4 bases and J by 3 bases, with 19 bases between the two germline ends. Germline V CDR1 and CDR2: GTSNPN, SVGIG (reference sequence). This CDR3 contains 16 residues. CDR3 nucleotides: TGTGCCTGGACCGCAAGAAGGGGCCGGGTCAATCAGCCCCAGCATTTT. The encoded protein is CAWTARRGRVNQPQHF. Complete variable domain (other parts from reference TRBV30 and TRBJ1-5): SQTIHQWPATLVQPVGSPLSLECTVEGTSNPNLYWYRQAAGRGLQLLFYSVGIGQISSEVPQNLSASRPQDRQFILSSKKLLLSDSGFYLCAWTARRGRVNQPQHFGDGTRLSIL.

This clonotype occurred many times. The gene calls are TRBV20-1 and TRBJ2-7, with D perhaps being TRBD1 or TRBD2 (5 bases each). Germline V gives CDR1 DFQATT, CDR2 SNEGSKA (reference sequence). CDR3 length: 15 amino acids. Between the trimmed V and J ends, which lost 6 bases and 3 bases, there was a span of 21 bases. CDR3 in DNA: TGCAGTGCCTTAGATGAAGGGACGGACAACTACGAGCAGTACTTC. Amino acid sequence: CSALDEGTDNYEQYF.

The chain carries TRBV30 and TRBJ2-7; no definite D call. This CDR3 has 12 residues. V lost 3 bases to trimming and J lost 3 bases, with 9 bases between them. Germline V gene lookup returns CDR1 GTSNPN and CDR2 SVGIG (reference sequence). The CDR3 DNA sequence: TGTGCCTGGAGGGGATACAGCTACGAGCAGTACTTC. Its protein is CAWRGYSYEQYF.